The clone carrying this T cell receptor beta chain was counted ten times or more. Its cognate antigen is unknown. V gave up 2 bases and J gave up 0 bases; unmatched junction bases: 1. This CDR3 region has 17 residues. CDR1 is SGHTA and CDR2 is FQGTGA in the germline V gene. Lactation, pregnancy, other autoimmune disease or uncontrolled infection excluded patients. These data originate in a study of T cells in Graves' hyperthyroidism and ophthalmopathy. General observations from the study: Blood also held most thyroid clonotypes expanded beyond 0.001.

Regions amplified from RNA transcripts were the TCR beta CDR3 regions. A set of HTBI primers served as the primers for a first-round RT-PCR of the TCR CDR3. Via MiXCR, TCRdb re-called the multiplex PCR reads, giving one row per CDR3 protein. The sample yields about 640,000 distinct CDR3 sequences, under 25% seen once. The sequencing sample was made of blood. The receptor was derived from a man aged 25 to 45 with Graves' ophthalmopathy. V and J are TRBV7-3 and TRBJ2-1; 13 bases are a match to TRBD2. The CDR3 DNA follows: TGTGCCAGCAGCTTACGGACTAGCGGGAGCTCCTACAATGAGCAGTTCTTC. Translating it yields CASSLRTSGSSYNEQFF.